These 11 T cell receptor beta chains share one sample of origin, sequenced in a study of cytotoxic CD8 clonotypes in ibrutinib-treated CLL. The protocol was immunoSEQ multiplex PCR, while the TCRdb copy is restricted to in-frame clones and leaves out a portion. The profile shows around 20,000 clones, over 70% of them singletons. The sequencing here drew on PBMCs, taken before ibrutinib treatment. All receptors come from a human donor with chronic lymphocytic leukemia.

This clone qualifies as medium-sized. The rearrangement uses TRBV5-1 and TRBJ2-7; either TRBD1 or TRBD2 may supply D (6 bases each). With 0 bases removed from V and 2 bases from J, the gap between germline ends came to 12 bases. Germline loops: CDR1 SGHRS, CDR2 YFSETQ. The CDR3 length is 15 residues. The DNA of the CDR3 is TGCGCCAGCAGCTTGGTGTGGGGGGCTGCCTACGAGCAGTACTTC. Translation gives CASSLVWGAAYEQYF. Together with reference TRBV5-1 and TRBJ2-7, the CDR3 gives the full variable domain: KAGVTQTPRYLIKTRGQQVTLSCSPISGHRSVSWYQQTPGQGLQFLFEYFSETQRNKGNFPGRFSGRQFSNSRSEMNVSTLELGDSALYLCASSLVWGAAYEQYFGPGTRLTVT.

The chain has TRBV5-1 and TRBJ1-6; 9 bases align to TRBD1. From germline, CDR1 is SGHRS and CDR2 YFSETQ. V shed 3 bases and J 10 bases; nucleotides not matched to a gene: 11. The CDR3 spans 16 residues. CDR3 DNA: TGCGCCAGCAGCTGGGAGGGACAGGGTTCATCGTCACCCCTCCACTTT. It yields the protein CASSWEGQGSSSPLHF.

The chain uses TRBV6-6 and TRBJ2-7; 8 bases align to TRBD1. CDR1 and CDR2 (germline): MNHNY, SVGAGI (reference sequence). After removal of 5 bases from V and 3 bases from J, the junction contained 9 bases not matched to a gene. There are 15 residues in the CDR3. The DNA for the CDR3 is TGTGCCAGCAGTCTACAGGGGGGATCAGTCTACGAGCAGTACTTC. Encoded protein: CASSLQGGSVYEQYF.

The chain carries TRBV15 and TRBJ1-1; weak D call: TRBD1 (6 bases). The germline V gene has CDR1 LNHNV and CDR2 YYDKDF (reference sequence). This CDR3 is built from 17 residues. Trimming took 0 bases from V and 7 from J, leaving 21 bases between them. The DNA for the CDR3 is TGTGCCACCAGCAGAGACCCACCGGGACACCGATCCAATGAAGCTTTCTTT. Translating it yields CATSRDPPGHRSNEAFF.

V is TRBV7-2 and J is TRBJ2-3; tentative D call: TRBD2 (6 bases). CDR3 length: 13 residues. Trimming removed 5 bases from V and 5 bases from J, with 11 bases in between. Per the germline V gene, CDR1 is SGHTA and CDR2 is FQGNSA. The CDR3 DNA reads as TGTGCCAGCAGCCCGCAGGGAGGAGATACGCAGTATTTT. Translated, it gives CASSPQGGDTQYF.

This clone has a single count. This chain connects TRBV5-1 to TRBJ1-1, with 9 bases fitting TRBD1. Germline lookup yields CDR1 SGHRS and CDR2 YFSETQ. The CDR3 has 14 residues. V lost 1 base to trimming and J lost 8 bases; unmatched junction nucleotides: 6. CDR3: CASSLLTGGDEAFF. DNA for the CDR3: TGCGCCAGCAGCTTGTTGACAGGGGGAGACGAAGCTTTCTTT.

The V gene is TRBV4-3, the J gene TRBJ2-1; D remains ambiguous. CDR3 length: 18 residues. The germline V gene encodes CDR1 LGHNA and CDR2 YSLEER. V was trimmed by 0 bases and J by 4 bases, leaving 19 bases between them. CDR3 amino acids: CASSQEPYSGHQYNEQFF. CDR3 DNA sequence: TGCGCCAGCAGCCAAGAACCCTACTCGGGCCACCAATACAATGAGCAGTTCTTC.

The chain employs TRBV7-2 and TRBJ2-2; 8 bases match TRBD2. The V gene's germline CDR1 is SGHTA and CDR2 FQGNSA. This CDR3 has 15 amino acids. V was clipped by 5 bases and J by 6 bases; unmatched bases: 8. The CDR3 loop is CASSPGGAHPGELFF. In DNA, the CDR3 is TGTGCCAGCAGCCCCGGGGGGGCCCATCCCGGGGAGCTGTTTTTT.

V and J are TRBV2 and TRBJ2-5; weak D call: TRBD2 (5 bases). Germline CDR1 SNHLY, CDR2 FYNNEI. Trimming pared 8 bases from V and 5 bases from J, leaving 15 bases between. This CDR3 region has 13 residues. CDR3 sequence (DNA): TGTGCCAGCGGTCTAGCCACCAGGGAGACCCAGTACTTC. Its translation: CASGLATRETQYF.

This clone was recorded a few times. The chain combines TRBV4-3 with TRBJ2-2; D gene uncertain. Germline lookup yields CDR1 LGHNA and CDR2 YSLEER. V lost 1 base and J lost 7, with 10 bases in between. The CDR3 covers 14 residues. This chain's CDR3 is CASSQAPPGGELFF. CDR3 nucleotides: TGCGCCAGCAGCCAAGCCCCTCCCGGCGGGGAGCTGTTTTTT.

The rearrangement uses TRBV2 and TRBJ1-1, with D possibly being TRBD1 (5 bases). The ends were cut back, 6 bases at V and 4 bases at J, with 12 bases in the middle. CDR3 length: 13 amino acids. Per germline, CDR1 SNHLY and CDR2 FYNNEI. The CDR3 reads CASRGEVGTEAFF. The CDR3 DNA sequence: TGTGCCAGCAGGGGGGAGGTGGGCACTGAAGCTTTCTTT.